The text below deals with one T cell receptor (beta chain). The data stem from a study of blood T cell repertoires in COVID-19. For the study at large: Samples of COVID-19 (acute and convalescent) were obtained from the United States, Italy and Spain. T cells, B-cell-depleted T cells, or PBMCs supplied cDNA or gDNA.

Study processing details: Amplification of reference gene primers was used by the study to estimate nucleated cell counts. Method: immunoSEQ multiplex PCR; TCRdb's copy keeps in-frame clones and lacks some. That table gives V, J and clone size, and the DNA gave D and trimming. The sample has 150,000 or so clones; roughly 73% are singletons. J lost 4 bases, V lost 5 bases, and 11 bases had no gene match. The CDR3 extends over 16 amino acids. The V gene's germline CDR1 is SGHTS and CDR2 YDEGEE. The chain employs TRBV5-8 and TRBJ2-7, with 11 bases that match TRBD2. The sequenced sample consisted of peripheral blood. The receptor was derived from a woman in her fifties or sixties with active or convalescent COVID-19. The CDR3 is CASRQRLGLAVYEQYF. In nucleotides, the CDR3 is TGTGCCAGCAGACAACGTTTGGGACTAGCGGTTTACGAGCAGTACTTC.